This T cell receptor (beta chain) was observed in a study of tissue T cells after allogeneic stem cell transplantation. The study, taken as a whole, reports: Tissue-detected TCR repertoire was only partly captured by blood and spleen T cells.

Described time point: mouse harvest day 7 after allogeneic transplant. Mouse grafts combined 10^7 T-cell-depleted bone marrow cells with 10^6 splenic CD5+ T cells. This mouse GVHD model was MHC-mismatched B6 to BALB/c, profiled day 7 or 14. Between the trimmed V and J ends, which lost 3 bases and 0 bases, there was a span of 5 bases. Per germline, CDR1 KGHPV and CDR2 FQNQEV (reference sequence). The CDR3 has 14 residues. Produced via immunoSEQ multiplex PCR; TCRdb's table is partial and in-frame only. Of several thousand clones in the sample, about 50% were seen once. On this clone itself: The antigen is not known. Genes here carry mouse names. The read ends 1 residue early relative to the CDR3; the germline J gene fills the gap.

The sequenced sample was lymph node tissue. The chain joins TRBV26 to TRBJ1-4; D remains unclear. The origin of this receptor is a female BALB/c mouse given C57BL/6 T cells with graft-versus-host disease after an allogeneic hematopoietic cell transplant. CDR3 in amino acids: CASSLQISNERLFF. The sequenced CDR3 bases are TGTGCCAGCAGTCTACAGATTTCCAACGAAAGATTATTT.